This is a list of T cell receptor beta chains from one sample in a study of early T cells in non-severe SARS-CoV-2 infection. TCRdb passed the 5' RACE reads through MiXCR, listing each CDR3 protein once. The table records under 85,000 distinct CDR3 sequences, roughly 13% of them present only once. Sequences were obtained from whole blood. These receptors came from an adult who was a healthcare worker with PCR-confirmed SARS-CoV-2 infection or an uninfected control (not recorded which). Each CDR3 is given with its conserved first and last residue. Fields, in order: V gene, J gene, clone size, D gene, CDR3 DNA, CDR3 protein. A D gene is named only where the DNA matches it firmly. Clone sizes are given selectively: once, few, many, or a class where the clone is expanded.

V: TRBV4-1
J: TRBJ2-7
size: few
D: TRBD1
DNA: TGCGCCAGCAGCCAGAGAGGGACAGAGGTGTTAGGCGAGCAGTACTTC
CDR3: CASSQRGTEVLGEQYF

V: TRBV29-1
J: TRBJ1-2
size: NA
D: NA
DNA: TGCAGCGTCGAACGGAGCCTCTATGGCTACACCTTC
CDR3: CSVERSLYGYTF

V: TRBV3-1
J: TRBJ2-2
size: NA
D: NA
DNA: TGTGCCAGCAGCCAAGATCGGGGACACTCCGGGGAGCTGTTTTTT
CDR3: CASSQDRGHSGELFF

V: TRBV7-3
J: TRBJ2-1
size: many
D: TRBD2
DNA: TGTGCCAGCAGCCAAACGGGACTAGCGGGAGGCCGGAATGAGCAGTTCTTC
CDR3: CASSQTGLAGGRNEQFF

V: TRBV12-3/TRBV12-4
J: TRBJ1-1
size: few
D: TRBD1
DNA: TGTGCCAGCAGGACGGCAGGGGGCGGGACTGAAGCTTTCTTT
CDR3: CASRTAGGGTEAFF

V: TRBV18
J: TRBJ2-5
size: NA
D: NA
DNA: TGTGCCAGCTCTTCGGACGATCAGACCCAGTACTTC
CDR3: CASSSDDQTQYF

V: TRBV12-3/TRBV12-4
J: TRBJ2-1
size: NA
D: NA
DNA: TGTGCCAGCAGCGTCAGGGGTAGGAATGAGCAGTTCTTC
CDR3: CASSVRGRNEQFF

V: TRBV5-6
J: TRBJ2-5
size: NA
D: NA
DNA: TGTGCCAGCAGTTCCGGGACACGGAGGCGGGGGGAGACCCAGTACTTC
CDR3: CASSSGTRRRGETQYF

V: TRBV7-2
J: TRBJ2-1
size: few
D: NA
DNA: TGTGCCAGCAGCTTATGGAACAATGAGCAGTTCTTC
CDR3: CASSLWNNEQFF

V: TRBV21-1
J: TRBJ1-5
size: many
D: NA
DNA: TGTGCCAGCACCGGAGACCGGGAGGACCAGCCCCAGCATTTT
CDR3: CASTGDREDQPQHF

V: TRBV6-6
J: TRBJ2-2
size: few
D: TRBD2
DNA: TGTGCCAGCAGACCAGATGGCGGGAGTCCAAACACCGGGGAGCTGTTTTTT
CDR3: CASRPDGGSPNTGELFF

V: TRBV5-5
J: TRBJ2-2
size: NA
D: NA
DNA: TGTGCCAGCAGCCTGATTTTCGGGGAGCTGTTTTTT
CDR3: CASSLIFGELFF

V: TRBV5-8
J: TRBJ2-5
size: few
D: NA
DNA: TGTGCCTGCCAAAGTAGACAAGAGACCCAGTACTTC
CDR3: CACQSRQETQYF

V: TRBV29-1
J: TRBJ1-1
size: many
D: TRBD1
DNA: TGCAGCGTTGAAGGGACAGGGAACACTGAAGCTTTCTTT
CDR3: CSVEGTGNTEAFF